A selection of T cell receptor beta chains follows, all from one sample in a study of blood T cell repertoires in COVID-19. Measured with immunoSEQ multiplex PCR; TCRdb has only the in-frame clones, and not every one. Of tens of thousands of clones in the sample, approximately 88% were seen once. Sequenced: peripheral blood. These receptors were taken from a man aged 50 or older with acute or convalescent COVID-19. Each CDR3 is given with its conserved first and last residue. D genes are given only for firm matches. Expanded clones are given a class, and other clones once, few, many or no size at all.

>NA|TRBD2|TRBV19|TRBJ2-7
TGTGCCAGTAGTTCGGCGGGAGGGGGCTACGAGCAGTACTTC
CASSSAGGGYEQYF
>NA|NA|TRBV21-1|TRBJ2-7
TGTGCCAGCAGCATTTCGGTCTTCTACGAGCAGTACTTC
CASSISVFYEQYF
>NA|TRBD2|TRBV5-4|TRBJ2-5
TGTGCCAGCAGCAGGGGACTAGCGGGGGGAGAGTACTTC
CASSRGLAGGEYF
>NA|TRBD1|TRBV7-2|TRBJ1-2
TGTGCCAGCAGCGCCCGGGACAGGGGGCGAGATGGCTACACCTTC
CASSARDRGRDGYTF
>NA|NA|TRBV7-3|TRBJ1-6
TGTGCCAGCAGCTTTACAGGGAATAATTCACCCCTCCACTTT
CASSFTGNNSPLHF
>few|NA|TRBV7-6|TRBJ2-2
TGTGCCAGCACCCCCGGTGGTAGCGGGAACACCGGGGAGCTGTTTTTT
CASTPGGSGNTGELFF
>NA|TRBD1|TRBV10-3|TRBJ1-2
TGTGCCATCAGTGAAACAGGGGGCTATGGCTACACCTTC
CAISETGGYGYTF
>once|TRBD1|TRBV12-3/TRBV12-4|TRBJ2-7
TGTGCCAGCAGTTTAACAGGGGGCGAGCAGTACTTC
CASSLTGGEQYF
>NA|NA|TRBV4-1|TRBJ1-1
TGCGCCAGCAGCCTACCGGGCCCACAAAAGGGGCGAAAGAACACTGAAGCTTTCTTT
CASSLPGPQKGRKNTEAFF
>few|TRBD1|TRBV18|TRBJ1-6
TGTGCCAGCTCGGGGGTGACAGGGGGCACGGATTCACCCCTCCACTTT
CASSGVTGGTDSPLHF
>NA|NA|TRBV7-9|TRBJ1-2
TGTGCCAGCAGCACGATCCCCGACAGTCAACTATCCGGCTACACCTTC
CASSTIPDSQLSGYTF
>NA|NA|TRBV19|TRBJ2-5
TGTGCCAGTAGCCAAACTTTGGACAGTAAAGAGACCCAGTACTTC
CASSQTLDSKETQYF
>NA|TRBD2|TRBV4-2|TRBJ2-5
TGTGCCAGCAGCCAAGATCTCCCTAGCGGGAGAGAGACCCAGTACTTC
CASSQDLPSGRETQYF
>NA|TRBD2|TRBV19|TRBJ2-7
TGTGCCAGTAGGTCGAGGCTAGCGGGGAGCTCCTACGAGCAGTACTTC
CASRSRLAGSSYEQYF
>NA|NA|TRBV4-1|TRBJ2-3
TGCGCCAGCAGCCAGCCCGCGGGGGCCCGGGATACGCAGTATTTT
CASSQPAGARDTQYF
>NA|TRBD2|TRBV6-4|TRBJ2-7
TGTGCCCCATCCTCGGGGGGGGAAAACTTC
CAPSSGGENF
>NA|TRBD2|TRBV6-5|TRBJ2-3
TGTGCCAGCAGTCGGGAGGACTACACAGATACGCAGTATTTT
CASSREDYTDTQYF
>NA|TRBD1|TRBV7-3|TRBJ1-4
TGTGCCAGCAGCCCGACAGGGGATGGGAAACTGTTTTTT
CASSPTGDGKLFF
>NA|TRBD2|TRBV11-3|TRBJ2-7
TGTGCCAGCAGCTTAGGAACTAGCGGGAGACTCTACGAGCAGTACTTC
CASSLGTSGRLYEQYF
>NA|TRBD1|TRBV2|TRBJ1-1
TGTGCCACCCAGGGACAGCCTAAAGAAGCTTTCTTT
CATQGQPKEAFF
>NA|TRBD2|TRBV7-9|TRBJ2-1
TGTGCCAGCAGCTCGGGACTAGCGGGGAACAATGAGCAGTTCTTC
CASSSGLAGNNEQFF
>NA|NA|TRBV7-9|TRBJ2-3
TGTGCCAGCAGCTTAGCGACGGCTCCCACTCTGCGGGATACGCAGTATTTT
CASSLATAPTLRDTQYF
>few|NA|TRBV11-2|TRBJ2-7
TGTGCCAGCAGCTTATCGGGGGTCTACGAGCAGTACTTC
CASSLSGVYEQYF
>NA|NA|TRBV6-5|TRBJ1-3
TGTGCCAGCGTAGGGGCAGGCGGTGGAAACACCATATATTTT
CASVGAGGGNTIYF
>once|NA|TRBV6-5|TRBJ2-1
TGTGCCACGGAGACAGGACAGATCTACAATGAGCAGTTCTTC
CATETGQIYNEQFF
>NA|NA|TRBV5-4|TRBJ2-7
TGTGCCAGCAGCTTGGGGGGGGTCTCCTACGAGCAGTACTTC
CASSLGGVSYEQYF
>NA|NA|TRBV3-1/TRBV3-2|TRBJ2-3
TGTGCCAGCAGCCAACGGACAGATACCACAGATACGCAGTATTTT
CASSQRTDTTDTQYF
>once|TRBD1|TRBV18|TRBJ2-2
TGTGCCAGCTCAGCACAGGGGGCGAACACCGGGGAGCTGTTTTTT
CASSAQGANTGELFF
>NA|TRBD2|TRBV4-1|TRBJ2-1
TGCGCCAGCAGCACCCGGACTAGCGGGAGGTACAATGAGCAGTTCTTC
CASSTRTSGRYNEQFF
>NA|NA|TRBV6-5|TRBJ2-7
TGTGCCGCCTCGGGCAGGGGTTCCTCCTACGAGCAGTACTTC
CAASGRGSSYEQYF
>NA|TRBD1|TRBV2|TRBJ1-5
TGTGCCAGCAGGACAGGGGACCTCAATCAGCCCCAGCATTTT
CASRTGDLNQPQHF
>NA|TRBD2|TRBV5-1|TRBJ2-1
TGCGCCAGCAGCTTCCTAGCGGGAGACAATGAGCAGTTCTTC
CASSFLAGDNEQFF
>once|NA|TRBV6-5|TRBJ1-1
TGTGCCAGCAGTTACTCCGGGTGGGGAGAGACTGAAGCTTTCTTT
CASSYSGWGETEAFF
>NA|TRBD2|TRBV4-2|TRBJ2-7
TGTGCCAGCAGCGTGGGACTAGACTACGAGCAGTACTTC
CASSVGLDYEQYF
>NA|TRBD1|TRBV5-1|TRBJ1-4
TGCGCCAGCAGCTTACTCGGACAGGGAGGGGAAAAACTGTTTTTT
CASSLLGQGGEKLFF
>NA|TRBD1|TRBV7-8|TRBJ2-5
TGTGCCAGCAGCCTAGGGACAGGGGGAGAGACCCAGTACTTC
CASSLGTGGETQYF
>NA|NA|TRBV4-1|TRBJ2-7
TGCGCCAGCAGCCAAGAGGCCCCAGCGGTCTCCTACGAGCAGTACTTC
CASSQEAPAVSYEQYF
>NA|TRBD2|TRBV7-8|TRBJ2-1
TGTGCCAGCAGCTTCCGGGAGGCAGGAGGAGGTGAGCAGTTCTTC
CASSFREAGGGEQFF
>NA|NA|TRBV18|TRBJ2-7
TGTGCCAGCTCACGGACACAGGATTTCTACGAGCAGTACTTC
CASSRTQDFYEQYF
>NA|TRBD1|TRBV30|TRBJ1-2
TGTGCCTGGTTCAGGGGGATAAACTATGGCTACACCTTC
CAWFRGINYGYTF
>NA|NA|TRBV4-1|TRBJ2-3
TGCGCCAGCAGCCAAGTCCTGGGGGGGGCGCGGGTCACAGATACGCAGTATTTT
CASSQVLGGARVTDTQYF
>NA|TRBD2|TRBV2|TRBJ2-3
TGTGCAGGCCGGCGGGGGGGCCATACAGATACGCAGTATTTT
CAGRRGGHTDTQYF
>NA|TRBD1|TRBV6-5|TRBJ1-2
TGTGCCAGCAGTCCAGGGGGCTACGGCTATGGCTACACCTTC
CASSPGGYGYGYTF
>NA|NA|TRBV7-9|TRBJ1-1
TGTGCCACCAAAGAGGATCCCACTGAAGCTTTCTTT
CATKEDPTEAFF
>few|TRBD1|TRBV4-2|TRBJ2-3
TGTGCCAGCAAACAGGGGCCCGACACAGATACGCAGTATTTT
CASKQGPDTDTQYF
>NA|TRBD1|TRBV29-1|TRBJ1-2
TGCAGCGGCGGACAGGGCAACTATGGCTACACCTTC
CSGGQGNYGYTF
>NA|NA|TRBV28|TRBJ1-6
TGTGCCAGCACAAAAGATATCAGCTCCTATAATTCACCCCTCCACTTT
CASTKDISSYNSPLHF
>NA|TRBD1|TRBV3-1/TRBV3-2|TRBJ2-6
TGTGCCAGCAGCCTCACACGGACAGGGGGCGTGTATGGGGCCAACGTCCTGACTTTC
CASSLTRTGGVYGANVLTF
>few|TRBD1|TRBV7-3|TRBJ1-1
TGTGCCAGCAGCCCACAGGGGGGCACTGAAGCTTTCTTT
CASSPQGGTEAFF
>NA|TRBD2|TRBV5-1|TRBJ2-1
TGCGCCAGCAGCTTGGTGGCTCCCTCAGAAGGCGGGGGGGACAATGAGCAGTTCTTC
CASSLVAPSEGGGDNEQFF
>NA|TRBD1|TRBV6-5|TRBJ1-1
TGTGCCAGCAGTTACACGGACAGGGTGAACACTGAAGCTTTCTTT
CASSYTDRVNTEAFF